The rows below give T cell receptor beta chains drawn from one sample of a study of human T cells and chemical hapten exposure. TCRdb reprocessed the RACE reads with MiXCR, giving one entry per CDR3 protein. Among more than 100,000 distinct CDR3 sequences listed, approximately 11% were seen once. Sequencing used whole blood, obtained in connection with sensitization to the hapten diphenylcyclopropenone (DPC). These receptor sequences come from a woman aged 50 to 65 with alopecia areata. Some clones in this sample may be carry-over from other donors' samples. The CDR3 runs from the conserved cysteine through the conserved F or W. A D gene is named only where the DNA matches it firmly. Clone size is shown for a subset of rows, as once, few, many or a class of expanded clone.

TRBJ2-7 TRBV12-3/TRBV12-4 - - TGTGCCAGCAGCGCCGGGACACCAGCCTACGAGCAGTACTTC CASSAGTPAYEQYF
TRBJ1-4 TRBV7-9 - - TGTGCCAGCAGCTTAGGAGGCCGAGACAGCGAAAAACTGTTTTTT CASSLGGRDSEKLFF
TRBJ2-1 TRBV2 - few TGTGCCAGCTTGGGTTCTTCCCAAAATGAGCAGTTCTTC CASLGSSQNEQFF
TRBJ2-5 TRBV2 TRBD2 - TGTGCCAGCAGTACTAGCGGGAGGGTTCAAGAGACCCAGTACTTC CASSTSGRVQETQYF
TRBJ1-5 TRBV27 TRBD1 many TGTGCCAGCAGTTTAGGCCAGGGGGCGGTTGGCAATCAGCCCCAGCATTTT CASSLGQGAVGNQPQHF
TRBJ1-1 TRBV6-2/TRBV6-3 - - TGTGCCAGCACACGGTCACGGAACACTGAAGCTTTCTTT CASTRSRNTEAFF
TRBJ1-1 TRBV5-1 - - TGCGCCAGCAGCTTCCAGGGGCCGATAAACACTGAAGCTTTCTTT CASSFQGPINTEAFF
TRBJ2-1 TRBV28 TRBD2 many TGTGCCAGCAACCCTAGCGGGGGGGCCCTCTACAATGAGCAGTTCTTC CASNPSGGALYNEQFF
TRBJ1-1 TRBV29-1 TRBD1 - TGCAGCGTTGTGGGGACAGGGAGGGTTGGAACTGAAGCTTTCTTT CSVVGTGRVGTEAFF
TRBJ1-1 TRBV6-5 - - TGTGCCAGCAGTTACGGTGGGGAGGAAGCTTTCTTT CASSYGGEEAFF
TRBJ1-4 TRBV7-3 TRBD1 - TGTGCCAGCACCCCATCGACAGGGCTCCAAAAACTGTTTTTT CASTPSTGLQKLFF
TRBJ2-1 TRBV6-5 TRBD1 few TGTGCCAGCAGCTCACAGGGGGTTTATGAGCAGTTCTTC CASSSQGVYEQFF
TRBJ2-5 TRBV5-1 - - TGCGCCAGCAGCTTCACGGACAGCGAAAAAGAGACCCAGTACTTC CASSFTDSEKETQYF
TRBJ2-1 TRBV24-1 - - TGTGCCACCAGTGATCCGACAGACGAGCAGTTCTTC CATSDPTDEQFF
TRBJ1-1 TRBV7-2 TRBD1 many TGTGCCAGCAGCTTGGAATCCGGGACAGGGGCTGAAGCTTTCTTT CASSLESGTGAEAFF
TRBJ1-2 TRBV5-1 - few TGCGCCAGCACGCCACACGGGACGGAGGTCGAGGGCTACACCTTC CASTPHGTEVEGYTF
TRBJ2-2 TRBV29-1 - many TGCAGCGTTGGTCAGGGTACCGGGGAGCTGTTTTTT CSVGQGTGELFF
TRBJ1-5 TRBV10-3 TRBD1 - TGTGCCATCAGTGGCGGACAGGGAGGGGATCAGCCCCAGCATTTT CAISGGQGGDQPQHF
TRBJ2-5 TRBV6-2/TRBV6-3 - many TGTGCCAGCAGTTACCAGGGTCGAGGAGAGACCCAGTACTTC CASSYQGRGETQYF
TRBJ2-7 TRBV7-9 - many TGTGCCAGCAGGGAGGGTACCTACGAGCAGTACTTC CASREGTYEQYF
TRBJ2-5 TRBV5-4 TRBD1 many TGTGCCAGCAGCTTGGCCCGACAGGGGGCTACAGAGACCCAGTACTTC CASSLARQGATETQYF
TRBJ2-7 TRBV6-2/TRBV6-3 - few TGTGCCAGCAGCCCCCTATCTGCGGAGAGAGAGCAGTACTTC CASSPLSAEREQYF
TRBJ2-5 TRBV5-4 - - TGTGCCAGCAGCCGTCCCGAGGAGGAAGAGACCCAGTACTTC CASSRPEEEETQYF
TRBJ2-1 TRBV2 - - TGTGCCATCGGACGACAGGACAATGAGCAGTTCTTC CAIGRQDNEQFF
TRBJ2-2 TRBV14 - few TGTGCCAGCAGCCAAGGACAGCTCACCGGGGAGCTGTTTTTT CASSQGQLTGELFF
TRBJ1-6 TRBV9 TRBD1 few TGTGCCAGCAGCGTATCACAGGGGGCAAATAATTCACCCCTCCACTTT CASSVSQGANNSPLHF
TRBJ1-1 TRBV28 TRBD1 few TGTGCCAGCAGACAGGGGGCAGGGACTGAAGCTTTCTTT CASRQGAGTEAFF
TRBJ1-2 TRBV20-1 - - TGCAGTGCTAGAGATCTGGGGCAGGTGGGTGGCTACACCTTC CSARDLGQVGGYTF
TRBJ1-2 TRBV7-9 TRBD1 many TGTGCCAGCAGCAGGGGACAGACTAACTATGGCTACACCTTC CASSRGQTNYGYTF
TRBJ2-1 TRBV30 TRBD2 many TGTGCCTGGAGTGGTCTAGCGGTCTACAATGAGCAGTTCTTC CAWSGLAVYNEQFF
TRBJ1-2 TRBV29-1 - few TGCAGCGTTGAAGGCTCGGGGGACTATGGCTACACCTTC CSVEGSGDYGYTF
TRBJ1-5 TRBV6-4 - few TGTGCCAGCAGTACCGAGGGGGGACAGCCCCAGCATTTT CASSTEGGQPQHF
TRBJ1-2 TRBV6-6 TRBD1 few TGTGCCACCAGTGGGATCACTACAGGGGGCATGGATGGCTACACCTTC CATSGITTGGMDGYTF
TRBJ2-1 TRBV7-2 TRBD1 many TGTGCCAGCAGCTTATCCCACCTAGCCGACAGGGGTTATCAGCAGTTCTTC CASSLSHLADRGYQQFF